This T cell receptor beta chain was identified during a study of cytomegalovirus exposure and HLA in healthy donors. Whole-study results and caveats: It was reported in a later analysis that an Asian-associated ancestry cluster showed fewer N-insertions than the approximately 670-donor mean. Later analysis associated a missense DCLRE1C variant with TCR beta V- and J-gene trimming.

PCR employed 60 Vbeta and 13 Jbeta primers. Here immunoSEQ multiplex PCR was the method, and the copy in TCRdb shows in-frame clones only, minus some. Of roughly 100,000 clones listed, more than 60% were seen once; the top ten hold 2% to 3%. The J segment lost 2 bases and the V segment lost 1 base, leaving 5 bases of the junction unmatched. Germline CDR1 is LNHNV and CDR2 is YYDKDF (reference sequence). This CDR3 spans 15 amino acids. In regard to this clone: Its matching antigen is unknown.

The sample comprised PBMCs. The rearrangement links TRBV15 to TRBJ2-7; TRBD1 matches 7 bases. The receptor comes from a man in his forties in good health and CMV-seronegative. DNA of the CDR3: TGTGCCACCAGCAGAGGCCAACAGGGGACCTACGAGCAGTACTTC. The encoded protein is CATSRGQQGTYEQYF.